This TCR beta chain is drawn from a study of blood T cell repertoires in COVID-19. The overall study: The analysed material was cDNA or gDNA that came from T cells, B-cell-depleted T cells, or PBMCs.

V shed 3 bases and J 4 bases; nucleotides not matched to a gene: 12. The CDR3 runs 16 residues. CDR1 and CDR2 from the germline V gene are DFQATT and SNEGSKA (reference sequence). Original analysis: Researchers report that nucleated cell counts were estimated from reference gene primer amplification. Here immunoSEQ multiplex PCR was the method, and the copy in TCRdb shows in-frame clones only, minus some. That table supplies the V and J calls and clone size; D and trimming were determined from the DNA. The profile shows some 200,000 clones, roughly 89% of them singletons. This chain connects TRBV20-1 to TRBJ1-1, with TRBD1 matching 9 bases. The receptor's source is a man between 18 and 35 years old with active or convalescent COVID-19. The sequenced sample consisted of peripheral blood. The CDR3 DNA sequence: TGCAGTGCTAGTATACAACAGGGGGCGAGGATCACTGAAGCTTTCTTT. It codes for CSASIQQGARITEAFF.